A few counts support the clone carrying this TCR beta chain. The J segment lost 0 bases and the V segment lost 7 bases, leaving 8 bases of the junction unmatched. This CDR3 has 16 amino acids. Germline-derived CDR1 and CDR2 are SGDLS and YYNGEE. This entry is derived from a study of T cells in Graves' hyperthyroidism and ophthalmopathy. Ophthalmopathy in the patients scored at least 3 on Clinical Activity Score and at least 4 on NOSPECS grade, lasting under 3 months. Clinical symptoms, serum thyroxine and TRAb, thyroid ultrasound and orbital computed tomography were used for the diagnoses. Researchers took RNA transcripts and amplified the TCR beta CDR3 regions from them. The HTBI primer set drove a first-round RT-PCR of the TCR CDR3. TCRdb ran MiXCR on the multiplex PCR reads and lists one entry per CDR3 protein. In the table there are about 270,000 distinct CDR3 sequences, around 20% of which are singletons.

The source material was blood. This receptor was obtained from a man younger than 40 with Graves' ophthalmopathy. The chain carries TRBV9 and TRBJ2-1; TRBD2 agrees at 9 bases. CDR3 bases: TGTGCCAGCGGGGCTAGCGGGACCAGCTCCTACAATGAGCAGTTCTTC. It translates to CASGASGTSSYNEQFF.